The 18 T cell receptor beta chains reported below all come from one sample, sequenced in a study of cytomegalovirus exposure and HLA in healthy donors. The PCR contained 60 Vbeta and 13 Jbeta primers. Only in-frame clones appear in the TCRdb table, and some are missing; sequencing was by immunoSEQ multiplex PCR. The sample has 100,000 to 120,000 clones, over 60% seen once. Sequenced sample: PBMCs. The receptors shown here come from a man aged 30 to 39 in good health and CMV-seropositive.

The chain uses TRBV5-4 and TRBJ2-7; 9 bases are a match to TRBD2. The V gene's germline CDR1 is SGHNT and CDR2 YYREEE (reference sequence). CDR3 length equals 15 residues. The junction had 8 bases not matched to a gene; V was cut back by 0 bases and J by 7 bases. CDR3 region: CASSLGGGAVGEQYF. The CDR3 DNA follows: TGTGCCAGCAGCTTGGGCGGGGGGGCGGTTGGGGAGCAGTACTTC.

This chain uses TRBV6-1 with TRBJ2-7; TRBD1 matches 7 bases. V gave up 5 bases and J gave up 4 bases; unmatched junction bases: 8. Germline assignment: CDR1 MNHNS and CDR2 SASEGT. The CDR3 has 14 residues. The CDR3 reads CASSLTGNLYEQYF. CDR3 coding DNA: TGTGCCAGCAGTTTGACAGGGAATCTTTACGAGCAGTACTTC.

The rearrangement joins TRBV27 to TRBJ2-2; tentatively, D is TRBD2 (5 bases). The V end was cut by 5 bases, the J end by 7 bases, with 17 bases between. The CDR3 covers 15 residues. The germline V gene has CDR1 MNHEY and CDR2 SMNVEV (reference sequence). The chain's CDR3 is CASSRWTGRLGELFF. CDR3 bases: TGTGCCAGCAGTCGGTGGACTGGCAGACTCGGGGAGCTGTTTTTT.

The J gene is TRBJ1-2, the V gene TRBV5-6; the match to TRBD1 covers 8 bases. V gave up 2 bases and J gave up 7 bases; unmatched junction bases: 4. Germline CDR1 SGHDT, CDR2 YYEEEE. CDR3 size: 13 residues. CDR3 amino acids: CASSFQGAGGYTF. The DNA of the CDR3 is TGTGCCAGCAGCTTCCAGGGGGCAGGTGGCTACACCTTC.

V usage is TRBV7-2 and J usage is TRBJ2-1; D remains ambiguous. The germline V gene has CDR1 SGHTA and CDR2 FQGNSA. Between the trimmed V and J ends, which lost 5 bases and 9 bases, there was a span of 11 bases. This CDR3 region has 12 residues. The CDR3, as DNA: TGTGCCAGCAGCACTACGCTACTTGAGCAGTTCTTC. This encodes CASSTTLLEQFF.

The V gene is TRBV15, the J gene TRBJ2-2; 7 bases are shared with TRBD1. The CDR3 is made up of 14 amino acids. V lost 7 bases and J lost 3; bases outside the gene matches: 5. The germline V gene has CDR1 LNHNV and CDR2 YYDKDF (reference sequence). DNA for the CDR3: TGTGCCACCACAGGGGGTAGGGACACCGGGGAGCTGTTTTTT. Protein: CATTGGRDTGELFF.

This chain links TRBV30 with TRBJ2-7; TRBD2 might be the D (6 bases). From germline, CDR1 is GTSNPN and CDR2 SVGIG (reference sequence). This CDR3 contains 12 residues. Trimming stripped 1 base from V and 5 bases from J, with 9 bases between. The CDR3 spells CAWSADYHEQYF. CDR3 DNA: TGTGCCTGGAGTGCGGACTACCACGAGCAGTACTTC.

The table lists this clone with a few counts. The V gene is TRBV19, the J gene TRBJ2-1, with no clear D. CDR3 length equals 14 residues. Trimming removed 7 bases from V and 3 bases from J, with 13 bases in between. CDR1 LNHDA and CDR2 SQIVND come from the germline V gene (reference sequence). CDR3 nucleotides: TGTGCCAGTACTCTGTTTTCGGGCTACAATGAGCAGTTCTTC. As protein: CASTLFSGYNEQFF.

The genes are TRBV5-4 and TRBJ2-5, with 8 bases lining up with TRBD2. The CDR3 contains 15 residues. Germline V gene data show CDR1 as SGHNT and CDR2 as YYREEE (reference sequence). Trimming took 1 base from V and 5 from J; bases not matched to a gene: 7. The CDR3, as DNA: TGTGCCAGCAGCTTGCGGGGGGGCGGGGAGGAGACCCAGTACTTC. This sequence encodes CASSLRGGGEETQYF.

V is TRBV27 and J is TRBJ2-5, with 7 nucleotides matching TRBD2. With the DNA end fitting TRBJ2-7 better, the J assignment may be wrong. CDR3 length equals 13 residues. CDR1 and CDR2 from the germline V gene are MNHEY and SMNVEV (reference sequence). The CDR3 bases are TGTGCCAGCAGTTTCGCGGGGGCCTACGAGCAGTACTTC. Protein sequence: CASSFAGAYEQYF.

This chain links TRBV19 with TRBJ1-5, with 7 bases aligning to TRBD1. Germline trimming cut 5 bases from V and 0 bases from J; bases unmatched to any gene: 4. Germline assignment: CDR1 LNHDA and CDR2 SQIVND (reference sequence). The CDR3 is made up of 15 amino acids. The CDR3 loop reads CASSLGQVSNQPQHF. In DNA, the CDR3 is TGTGCCAGTAGTCTCGGACAGGTTAGCAATCAGCCCCAGCATTTT.

The genes are TRBV30 and TRBJ2-3, with 13 bases that match TRBD2. The CDR3 consists of 18 residues. The germline V gene encodes CDR1 GTSNPN and CDR2 SVGIG (reference sequence). With 0 bases clipped from V and 4 bases from J, the junction kept 10 bases outside the gene matches. CDR3 nucleotide sequence: TGTGCCTGGAGTGTACCGACGGGACTAGCGGGGTGGTCAGATACGCAGTATTTT. Its protein product is CAWSVPTGLAGWSDTQYF.

The V and J genes are TRBV30 and TRBJ1-1; D is uncertain. The germline V and J ends were trimmed by 4 bases and 8 bases, with 14 bases remaining between them. CDR3 length: 12 amino acids. Germline-derived CDR1 and CDR2 are GTSNPN and SVGIG (reference sequence). The DNA for the CDR3 is TGTGCCTGGAACTCCCAGTCGGAGGAAGCTTTCTTT. It is translated as CAWNSQSEEAFF.

The rearrangement joins TRBV4-2 to TRBJ2-7, with 12 bases lining up with TRBD1. This CDR3 has 16 residues. V dropped 3 bases and J dropped 6; count of bases not matched to a gene: 9. CDR1 is LGHNA, CDR2 YNFKEQ, per germline. The CDR3 loop reads CASSHHRTGQGAEQYF. CDR3 in DNA: TGTGCCAGCAGCCACCACCGAACGGGACAGGGGGCCGAGCAGTACTTC.

The chain employs TRBV2 and TRBJ2-5; D is ambiguous. The V and J ends lost 2 bases and 5 bases respectively, with 18 bases between them. Germline lookup yields CDR1 SNHLY and CDR2 FYNNEI. This CDR3 is built from 16 residues. CDR3 DNA: TGTGCCAGCAGTGAAAACCGAGAAATGGTGTCGGAGACCCAGTACTTC. This translates into CASSENREMVSETQYF.

J is TRBJ1-5 and V is TRBV27; 9 bases fit TRBD1. The CDR3 loop spans 15 amino acids. The V gene's germline CDR1 is MNHEY and CDR2 SMNVEV (reference sequence). V lost 0 bases and J lost 6; bases outside the gene matches: 3. Written as DNA, the CDR3 is TGTGCCAGCAGTTTATCGACAGGGGGGAGTCAGCCCCAGCATTTT. It yields the protein CASSLSTGGSQPQHF.

The chain uses TRBV29-1 and TRBJ1-3; D unclear. V gave up 3 bases and J gave up 3 bases, with 6 bases separating them. Germline V CDR1 and CDR2: SQVTM, ANQGSEA. There are 12 residues in the CDR3. The DNA of the CDR3 is TGCAGCGTTGACCTCGGTGGAAACACCATATATTTT. Its protein product is CSVDLGGNTIYF.

The chain is built from TRBV28 and TRBJ2-7; 10 bases are a match to TRBD1. Germline-derived CDR1 and CDR2 are MDHEN and SYDVKM. The junction had 8 bases not matched to a gene; V was cut back by 6 bases and J by 3 bases. The CDR3 runs to 15 residues. CDR3 DNA sequence: TGTGCCAGCAGCGGGACAGGGGCTGCTGGCTACGAGCAGTACTTC. Translated: CASSGTGAAGYEQYF.